The source of this TCR beta chain is a study of spatial heterogeneity in lung cancer. Study at large: Sequenced were any available follow-up PBMC samples, which had been obtained a median of about 22 months after resection.

As regards this clonotype: Its antigen is unknown.

Overall study results and limits: Relative to follow-up, resection was when ubiquitous expanded tumor TCRs appeared more in blood.

TCRdb ran MiXCR on the 5' RACE reads and lists one entry per CDR3 protein. This table holds over 70,000 distinct CDR3 sequences, 8% to 10% found once. The sample's time point: blood at routine non-recurrence follow-up after resection. This CDR3 region has 16 residues. Trimming at V came to 1 base and at J to 3 bases, leaving 3 bases not matched to a gene. The germline CDR1 and CDR2 sequences are SGHDN and FVKESK. Here the sequenced sample was PBMCs, taken at follow-up. This TCR was sampled from a female donor with early-stage non-small cell lung cancer. The chain joins TRBV14 to TRBJ2-5, with TRBD2 identical over 12 bases. The CDR3 bases are TGTGCCAGCAGCCAAGGAGCTAGCGGGAGGGAAGAGACCCAGTACTTC. Encoded protein: CASSQGASGREETQYF.